This TCR beta chain was retrieved from a study of T cells after yellow fever vaccination. Study-level results: Once the booster was given, most primary-vaccination clones reappeared, at approximately 97% for CD4 and approximately 88% for CD8. A limited proportion of clonotypes was detected within both the CD4 and CD8 compartments. Researchers cautioned that FACS-sorted repertoires could harbor abundant clonotypes contaminating from the bulk population.

Conversion of TCR transcripts into cDNA relied on 5'RACE template switching, which added a universal primer site and UMIs. TCRdb itself ran the 5' RACE reads through MiXCR, one entry per CDR3 protein. The repertoire has under 200,000 distinct CDR3 sequences, more than 5.5% of them found once; the top ten carry roughly 2.5%. V was pared by 5 bases and J by 2 bases, with 12 bases between. This CDR3 is built from 13 residues. The germline gives CDR1 DFQATT, CDR2 SNEGSKA (reference sequence). With respect to this clonotype: Its antigen is unknown.

Here the sequenced sample was CD4+ T cells sorted from PBMCs, taken 5 to 6 days after the first yellow fever vaccination. The sequence came from a man between 18 and 29 years old who received the YFV17D yellow fever vaccine. V usage is TRBV20-1 and J usage is TRBJ2-5, with no clear D. CDR3 loop: CSAASGVQETQYF. The CDR3 region has the DNA TGCAGTGCTGCATCTGGGGTACAAGAGACCCAGTACTTC.